This TCR beta chain was sequenced during a study of long-term antiretroviral therapy in people with HIV. Regarding the study as a whole: With ART, diversity went up but was still lower than in transplant donor controls. Information on adherence to ART, viral resistance or therapy changes was unavailable. Repertoire composition at all time points was dominated by clones that had expanded before ART.

HIV-positive participants were all treated in the United States. immunoSEQ v3.0 was run at survey level. The repertoire was sequenced with immunoSEQ multiplex PCR; TCRdb's copy has only in-frame clones and lacks some. Counted here are approximately 27,000 clones, more than 80% occurring once; the ten biggest clones make up 4.3%. Comment on this clone: Its matching antigen is unknown.

This clonotype originated in a woman in her thirties or forties with HIV. This material consisted of unsorted PBMCs, taken 5 to 5.5 years after starting antiretroviral therapy.

The CDR3 loop is CASSEGEANEKLFF. The DNA of the CDR3 is TGTGCCAGCAGCGAGGGGGAGGCTAATGAAAAACTGTTTTTT. This chain connects TRBV7-9 to TRBJ1-4; D possibly corresponds to TRBD1 (6 bases). Germline assignment: CDR1 SEHNR and CDR2 FQNEAQ (reference sequence). V dropped 5 bases and J dropped 3 bases, with 10 bases sitting between them. The CDR3 totals 14 residues.